Given below is one T cell receptor (beta chain) in context. The antigen is not known. The record originates from a study of T cell responses to AZD1222 COVID-19 vaccine. Overall study findings and caveats: Spike-wide coverage was observed for vaccine-associated CD4 TCRs, with dominant responses at 160-218 and 743-854. Just a handful of AZD1222 recipients were seropositive at baseline.

CDR3 size: 15 residues. V gave up 2 bases and J gave up 4 bases; unmatched junction bases: 4. Germline values: CDR1 LGHDT, CDR2 YNNKEL (reference sequence). Profiled with immunoSEQ multiplex PCR; TCRdb holds only in-frame clones, not every one. In the table there are 55,000 to 60,000 clones, about 85% of which are singletons. The J gene is TRBJ2-7, the V gene TRBV3-1 (or the pseudogene TRBV3-2); 11 positions match TRBD2. This receptor was obtained from an adult in good health. The source material was peripheral blood, sampled on day 0 of MenACWY control vaccination. Here the CDR3 reads CASSQPTSGIYEQYF. The CDR3 region has the DNA TGTGCCAGCAGCCAACCGACTAGCGGGATTTACGAGCAGTACTTC.